This T cell receptor (beta chain) was obtained from a study of cytomegalovirus exposure and HLA in healthy donors. Study findings and constraints: A missense DCLRE1C variant was associated with V- and J-gene trimming of TCR beta chains in a later analysis, and an independent cohort replicated the association.

PCR amplification relied on 60 Vbeta primers (plus 13 Jbeta primers). Per the original methods: In a later analysis, the count reached 74 million or so unique TCR beta chains, with approximately 11 million shared. The protocol was immunoSEQ multiplex PCR, while the TCRdb copy is restricted to in-frame clones and leaves out a portion. V and J calls and clone size are as listed in that table; D and trimming were resolved from the DNA. Found here are under 90,000 clones, 74% of them singletons; the top ten hold over 7.5%. Participants comprised healthy donors of bone marrow. About this clone: Its target is not known.

CDR3 size: 16 residues. V lost 3 bases and J lost 2, with 18 bases in between. Germline CDR1 and CDR2: SGHDT and YYEEEE. The sequence derives from a man in his forties in good health and CMV-seropositive. This chain connects TRBV5-6 to TRBJ2-7, with D uncertain. The specimen sequenced was PBMCs. CDR3 loop: CASSSISGSRTYEQYF. CDR3 nucleotides: TGTGCCAGCAGCTCGATTTCAGGAAGCAGGACCTACGAGCAGTACTTC.